This entry is about one T cell receptor beta chain. V lost 0 bases and J lost 4; bases outside the gene matches: 5. This CDR3 comprises 18 residues. Germline V gives CDR1 SGHRS, CDR2 YFSETQ. The data originate from a study of shared clonotypes between healthy human individuals. The repertoire was sequenced with immunoSEQ multiplex PCR; TCRdb's copy has only in-frame clones and lacks some. The sample consists of about 1 million clones, around 75% of them appearing once. Sequencing was done on a sample of memory CD4+ T cells sorted from blood. Subset reported: CD45RA-negative fraction. This TCR came from a man younger than 30 in good health. The chain joins TRBV5-1 to TRBJ2-2; 14 nucleotides match TRBD2. CDR3 sequence reads: CASSLGGTSGRVTGELFF. In DNA, the CDR3 is TGCGCCAGCAGCTTGGGAGGGACTAGCGGGAGAGTCACCGGGGAGCTGTTTTTT.